Following are 22 T cell receptor beta chains from one sample sequenced in a study of T cell responses to AZD1222 COVID-19 vaccine (dated by TCRdb to the early 2020s). The library was built by means of the immunoSEQ multiplex PCR assay. TCRdb carries this immuneACCESS record with in-frame sequences only. Its versions omit some clonotypes, under half of them owing to an unresolved V gene in the studies checked, with the rest unexplained. In all, the sample holds around 250,000 clones, and approximately 93% of those were seen once. The ten largest make up less than 0.65% of the sample. Sample time point, as interpreted from the label and publication: baseline before first vaccination. The sample was peripheral blood, taken on day 0 of AZD1222 vaccination. The receptors here all came from an adult in good health.

The CDR3 protein is CASSRKAGRSSYEQYF. The CDR3 nucleotides read TGTGCCAGCAGTCGTAAAGCAGGGAGGAGCTCCTACGAGCAGTACTTC. The chain is built from TRBV27 and TRBJ2-7, with a weak D call TRBD2 (6 bases). Trimming pared 5 bases from V and 0 bases from J, leaving 17 bases between. Germline CDR1 and CDR2: MNHEY and SMNVEV (reference sequence). This CDR3 has 16 residues.

A note on this clone: This same CDR3 is encoded by further DNA sequences in the sample. The chain is built from TRBV5-1 and TRBJ2-1; D unresolved. There are 15 residues in the CDR3. Looked up from germline, CDR1 is SGHRS and CDR2 is YFSETQ. Trimming left V 0 bases short and J 0 bases short, with 7 bases between. The chain's CDR3 is CASSLGGVSYNEQFF. The CDR3 nucleotides read TGCGCCAGCAGCTTGGGTGGGGTCTCCTACAATGAGCAGTTCTTC.

The chain links TRBV13 to TRBJ2-1, with 8 bases fitting TRBD2. V was clipped by 2 bases and J by 7 bases; unmatched bases: 10. The CDR3 is made up of 16 amino acids. Germline-derived CDR1 and CDR2 are PRHDT and FYEKMQ (reference sequence). In DNA form, the CDR3 reads TGTGCCAGCAGCTTACCGGGACTAGGGGGGTCAAATGAGCAGTTCTTC. Protein product: CASSLPGLGGSNEQFF.

V usage is TRBV7-3 and J usage is TRBJ2-1; TRBD2 agrees at 8 bases. Germline V gives CDR1 SGHTA, CDR2 FQGTGA. CDR3 size: 14 residues. Trimming cost V 3 bases and J 7 bases; bases outside gene matches: 5. The CDR3 sequence: CASSFPGTSNEQFF. The CDR3, as DNA: TGTGCCAGCAGCTTTCCCGGGACTAGTAATGAGCAGTTCTTC.

For the CDR3, the DNA is TGTGCCAGCTCACCACCGAGCGGACAGTACTATGGCTACACCTTC. Amino acid sequence: CASSPPSGQYYGYTF. The gene calls are TRBV18 and TRBJ1-2; D is possibly TRBD1 (6 bases). Per germline, CDR1 KGHSH and CDR2 LQKENI. Trimming pared 0 bases from V and 3 bases from J, leaving 11 bases between. This CDR3 has 15 amino acids.

This sequence joins TRBV27 and TRBJ2-7; 8 bases are a match to TRBD1. V was clipped by 4 bases and J by 3 bases; unmatched bases: 5. CDR3 length: 14 amino acids. Germline loops: CDR1 MNHEY, CDR2 SMNVEV (reference sequence). CDR3 bases: TGTGCCAGCAGTTCAAGGACAGGGCGCTACGAGCAGTACTTC. It codes for CASSSRTGRYEQYF.

The CDR3 DNA is TGTGCCAGCTCACCACAAATGAGATCCACCTCTAGCACAGATACGCAGTATTTT. This sequence encodes CASSPQMRSTSSTDTQYF. This chain uses TRBV18 with TRBJ2-3, with D uncertain. This CDR3 has 18 residues. The V gene's germline CDR1 is KGHSH and CDR2 LQKENI. Trimming left V 1 base short and J 0 bases short, with 17 bases between. Looking up the rest from reference TRBV18 and TRBJ2-3 gives the full variable domain: NAGVMQNPRHLVRRRGQEARLRCSPMKGHSHVYWYRQLPEEGLKFMVYLQKENIIDESGMPKERFSAEFPKEGPSILRIQQVVRGDSAAYFCASSPQMRSTSSTDTQYFGPGTRLTVL.

The chain combines TRBV13 with TRBJ1-2; D possibly corresponds to TRBD1 (6 bases). Trimming took off 0 bases at V and 4 bases at J, with 15 bases between the two ends. This CDR3 comprises 16 residues. From germline, CDR1 is PRHDT and CDR2 FYEKMQ (reference sequence). The chain's CDR3 is CASSLGQGQEGYGYTF. The CDR3 bases are TGTGCCAGCAGCTTAGGGCAGGGGCAGGAGGGCTATGGCTACACCTTC.

This clone was found a few times. The chain uses TRBV28 and TRBJ1-5; unclear D gene. Per the germline V gene, CDR1 is MDHEN and CDR2 is SYDVKM. This CDR3 has 17 amino acids. Deletions cut 6 bases from V and 0 bases from J, with 18 bases between. The CDR3 protein is CASRTRRAVGSNQPQHF. CDR3 bases: TGTGCCAGCAGGACAAGGAGGGCAGTCGGTAGCAATCAGCCCCAGCATTTT.

This chain connects TRBV7-2 to TRBJ2-5, with 11 bases that match TRBD1. This CDR3 spans 15 amino acids. Looked up from germline, CDR1 is SGHTA and CDR2 is FQGNSA. V lost 4 bases and J lost 4; bases outside the gene matches: 5. The CDR3 nucleotides read TGTGCCAGCAGCTCCGCCGGGACAGGGGGAGAGACCCAGTACTTC. Amino acids: CASSSAGTGGETQYF.

In this sample, this clone turned up once. Other DNA variants within this sample encode the same CDR3. The chain is built from TRBV9 and TRBJ1-3; the D gene is possibly TRBD1 (5 bases). Germline CDR1 reads SGDLS; CDR2 reads YYNGEE. V was shortened by 2 bases and J by 0 bases, with 6 bases between the two germline ends. This CDR3 region has 14 residues. This CDR3 is CASSVGTSGNTIYF. As DNA, the CDR3 is TGTGCCAGCAGCGTCGGGACCTCTGGAAACACCATATATTTT.

The chain recombines TRBV28 with TRBJ2-7; D tentatively reads TRBD1 or TRBD2 (5 bases each). Germline V CDR1 and CDR2: MDHEN, SYDVKM. Trimming took 5 bases from V and 3 from J, leaving 17 bases between them. The CDR3 consists of 15 residues. CDR3 protein: CASSPLGDGNYEQYF. Written as DNA, the CDR3 is TGTGCCAGCAGTCCCCTCGGGGACGGGAACTACGAGCAGTACTTC. Together with reference TRBV28 and TRBJ2-7, the CDR3 gives the full variable domain: DVKVTQSSRYLVKRTGEKVFLECVQDMDHENMFWYRQDPGLGLRLIYFSYDVKMKEKGDIPEGYSVSREKKERFSLILESASTNQTSMYLCASSPLGDGNYEQYFGPGTRLTVT.

This chain links TRBV14 with TRBJ2-7, with unresolved D. The V gene's germline CDR1 is SGHDN and CDR2 FVKESK. This CDR3 has 11 residues. V dropped 0 bases and J dropped 6 bases, with 3 bases sitting between them. The CDR3 nucleotides read TGTGCCAGCAGCCAAGAACTCGAGCAGTACTTC. It yields the protein CASSQELEQYF.

The rearrangement joins TRBV28 to TRBJ1-4, with unresolved D. The germline V and J ends were trimmed by 2 bases and 8 bases, with 3 bases remaining between them. This CDR3 region has 11 residues. Germline CDR1 and CDR2: MDHEN and SYDVKM. In nucleotides, the CDR3 is TGTGCCAGCAGTTTAGAAGAAAAACTGTTTTTT. It is translated as CASSLEEKLFF.

The chain is built from TRBV19 and TRBJ2-7; 8 bases are shared with TRBD1. The CDR3 has 16 residues. J lost 2 bases, V lost 3 bases, and 9 bases had no gene match. Germline CDR1 is LNHDA and CDR2 is SQIVND (reference sequence). This CDR3 reads CASSISGLTGAYEQYF. The CDR3 DNA reads TGTGCCAGTAGTATTTCGGGACTGACAGGGGCCTACGAGCAGTACTTC.

The chain uses TRBV28 and TRBJ2-2; D is unclear. The V gene lost 5 bases and the J gene lost 5 bases, with 12 bases spanning the gap. Germline CDR1 and CDR2: MDHEN and SYDVKM. This CDR3 is built from 14 residues. In DNA, the CDR3 is TGTGCCAGCAGTCCCCCGGGCAGGACCGGGGAGCTGTTTTTT. It encodes CASSPPGRTGELFF.

The chain recombines TRBV5-5 with TRBJ1-1; possibly TRBD1 for D (5 bases). Germline CDR1 reads SGHKS; CDR2 reads YYEKEE (reference sequence). Trimming left V 2 bases short and J 7 bases short, with 15 bases between. CDR3 length: 14 amino acids. Here the CDR3 reads CASSFRGAKGEAFF. The DNA for the CDR3 is TGTGCCAGCAGCTTTAGAGGGGCCAAAGGTGAAGCTTTCTTT.

This clone has just a few counts. This chain joins TRBV6-2 or TRBV6-3 and TRBJ2-7; D remains unclear. The CDR3 sequence is 11 residues long. Germline V gene sequence: CDR1 MNHEY, CDR2 SVGEGT. V lost 6 bases and J 3 bases, leaving 6 bases between the germline ends. The CDR3, as DNA: TGTGCCAGCAGCAACGTCTACGAGCAGTACTTC. It yields the protein CASSNVYEQYF.

This rearrangement joins TRBV5-5 to TRBJ2-7, with 8 bases identical to TRBD2. Germline loops: CDR1 SGHKS, CDR2 YYEKEE (reference sequence). This CDR3 spans 14 amino acids. V was clipped by 0 bases and J by 2 bases; unmatched bases: 1. The CDR3 sequence is CASSLAGGPYEQYF. The DNA for the CDR3 is TGTGCCAGCAGCTTGGCGGGAGGGCCCTACGAGCAGTACTTC.

The V call is TRBV5-6, the J call TRBJ2-7; 10 positions agree with TRBD2. The CDR3 is 13 amino acids. Germline lookup yields CDR1 SGHDT and CDR2 YYEEEE. Losses at the gene ends were 2 bases for V and 7 bases for J; bases not matched to a gene: 3. The CDR3 loop reads CASSLLAGKEQYF. CDR3 coding DNA: TGTGCCAGCAGCTTACTAGCGGGAAAAGAGCAGTACTTC.

V usage is TRBV19 and J usage is TRBJ1-5; D unresolved. From germline, CDR1 is LNHDA and CDR2 SQIVND (reference sequence). The CDR3 totals 16 residues. With 10 bases removed from V and 4 bases from J, the gap between germline ends came to 23 bases. The CDR3 is CATKGRQEGGNQPQHF. CDR3 DNA: TGTGCCACCAAAGGACGGCAGGAAGGAGGGAATCAGCCCCAGCATTTT.

CDR3 nucleotide sequence: TGTGCCAGCAGCCCCAGACTAGCGGGAGCAAAGGAGCAGTTCTTC. Amino acids: CASSPRLAGAKEQFF. The chain links TRBV7-2 to TRBJ2-1, with TRBD2 matching 12 bases. Trimming removed 5 bases from V and 10 bases from J; junction bases left unmatched: 9. Germline V gene data show CDR1 as SGHTA and CDR2 as FQGNSA. The CDR3 totals 15 residues.